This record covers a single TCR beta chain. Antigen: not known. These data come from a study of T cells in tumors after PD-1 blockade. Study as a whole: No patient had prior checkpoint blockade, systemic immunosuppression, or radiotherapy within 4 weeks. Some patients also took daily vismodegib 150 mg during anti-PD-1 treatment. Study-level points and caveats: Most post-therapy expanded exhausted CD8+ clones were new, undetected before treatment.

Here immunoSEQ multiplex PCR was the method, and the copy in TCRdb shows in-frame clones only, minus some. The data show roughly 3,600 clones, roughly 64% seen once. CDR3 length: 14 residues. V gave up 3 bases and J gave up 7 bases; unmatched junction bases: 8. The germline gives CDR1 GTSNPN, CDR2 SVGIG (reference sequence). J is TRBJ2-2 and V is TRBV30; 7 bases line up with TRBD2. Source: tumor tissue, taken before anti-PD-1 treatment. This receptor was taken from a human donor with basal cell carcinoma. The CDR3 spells CAWRASGEGGELFF. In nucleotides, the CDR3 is TGTGCCTGGAGGGCGAGCGGGGAGGGCGGGGAGCTGTTTTTT. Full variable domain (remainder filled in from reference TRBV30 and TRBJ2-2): SQTIHQWPATLVQPVGSPLSLECTVEGTSNPNLYWYRQAAGRGLQLLFYSVGIGQISSEVPQNLSASRPQDRQFILSSKKLLLSDSGFYLCAWRASGEGGELFFGEGSRLTVL.